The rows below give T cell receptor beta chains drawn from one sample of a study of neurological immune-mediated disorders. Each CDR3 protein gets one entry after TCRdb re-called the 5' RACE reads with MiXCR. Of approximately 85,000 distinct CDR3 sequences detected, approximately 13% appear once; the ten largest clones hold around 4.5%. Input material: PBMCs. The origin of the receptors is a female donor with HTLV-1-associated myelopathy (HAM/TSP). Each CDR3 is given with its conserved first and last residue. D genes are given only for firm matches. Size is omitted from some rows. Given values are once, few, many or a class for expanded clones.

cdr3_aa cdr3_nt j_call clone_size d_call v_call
CASSVSRGNGYTF TGTGCCAGCAGCGTCAGTAGGGGAAATGGCTACACCTTC TRBJ1-2 many - TRBV9
CASSLRPPGRESSYEQYF TGTGCCAGCAGCCTCAGACCACCGGGACGGGAGAGCTCCTACGAGCAGTACTTC TRBJ2-7 - - TRBV4-2
CASSLGGGGYNEQFF TGTGCCAGCAGTTTAGGCGGGGGGGGTTACAATGAGCAGTTCTTC TRBJ2-1 many TRBD2 TRBV28
CASSQVKGLWGQFFDNSPLHF TGCGCCAGCAGCCAAGTTAAGGGTTTGTGGGGACAGTTCTTCGATAATTCACCCCTCCACTTT TRBJ1-6 many TRBD1 TRBV4-1
CASSQDYGTEETQYF TGTGCCAGCAGCCAAGATTACGGGACGGAAGAGACCCAGTACTTC TRBJ2-5 few - TRBV4-2
CASSDTAAPYEQYF TGTGCCAGCAGTGACACAGCCGCCCCCTACGAGCAGTACTTC TRBJ2-7 many - TRBV25-1
CASSLGSGGGLSNTQYF TGTGCCAGCAGCTTGGGCAGCGGGGGGGGCCTGTCGAATACGCAGTATTTT TRBJ2-3 - TRBD2 TRBV5-5
CASSSPGGHETQYF TGTGCCAGCAGTTCCCCGGGAGGGCACGAGACCCAGTACTTC TRBJ2-5 many TRBD2 TRBV28
CATSRGYSYEQYF TGTGCCACCAGCAGAGGATACTCCTACGAGCAGTACTTC TRBJ2-7 many - TRBV15
CASSNPGVNEQFF TGTGCCAGCTCGAACCCAGGGGTTAATGAGCAGTTCTTC TRBJ2-1 many - TRBV18
CAISRQGESLDTQYF TGTGCCATCAGTAGACAGGGGGAATCCCTGGATACGCAGTATTTT TRBJ2-3 many TRBD1 TRBV10-3
CASAKTRDRGIYEQYF TGTGCCAGCGCAAAGACCCGGGACAGGGGAATCTACGAGCAGTACTTC TRBJ2-7 many TRBD1 TRBV5-5
CATTTGDQETQYF TGTGCCACTACGACAGGGGACCAAGAGACCCAGTACTTC TRBJ2-5 few TRBD1 TRBV19
CSAHPTNRGSQPQHF TGCAGTGCCCACCCGACCAACAGGGGAAGTCAGCCCCAGCATTTT TRBJ1-5 few TRBD1 TRBV20-1
CASSQTRDSYTDTQYF TGTGCCAGCAGTCAAACCCGGGACTCCTACACAGATACGCAGTATTTT TRBJ2-3 - - TRBV7-9
CSVEDWVGGGTEAFF TGCAGCGTTGAAGATTGGGTAGGGGGCGGCACTGAAGCTTTCTTT TRBJ1-1 many TRBD1 TRBV29-1
CASSFDGTVTYNEQFF TGCGCCAGCAGCTTTGACGGGACGGTCACCTACAATGAGCAGTTCTTC TRBJ2-1 many - TRBV5-1
CASSSGTGEETQYF TGCGCCAGCAGCTCGGGGACAGGGGAAGAGACCCAGTACTTC TRBJ2-5 many TRBD1 TRBV5-1
CASSPNLRLAPKETQYF TGTGCCAGCAGCCCCAACTTAAGACTAGCGCCAAAGGAGACCCAGTACTTC TRBJ2-5 many TRBD2 TRBV28
CASSLAPGISEQYF TGTGCCAGCAGCTTGGCGCCTGGCATATCCGAGCAGTACTTC TRBJ2-7 many - TRBV5-5
CSVDREGVPDTQYF TGCAGCGTGGACAGGGAGGGTGTTCCAGATACGCAGTATTTT TRBJ2-3 many - TRBV29-1
CASSSGGLGETQYF TGTGCCAGCAGTTCCGGGGGGCTAGGGGAGACCCAGTACTTC TRBJ2-5 many - TRBV7-2
CASSPGQGESPLHF TGTGCCAGCAGCCCGGGACAGGGTGAGTCACCCCTCCACTTT TRBJ1-6 - TRBD1 TRBV3-1
CASSQEVGGRAQYF TGTGCCAGCAGCCAAGAGGTGGGAGGACGGGCGCAGTACTTC TRBJ2-7 many - TRBV4-2
CASSPTSYEQYF TGTGCCAGCAGCCCTACATCCTACGAGCAGTACTTC TRBJ2-7 many - TRBV6-5
CASSLTGMISYNEQFF TGCGCCAGCAGCTTGACAGGGATGATTTCCTACAATGAGCAGTTCTTC TRBJ2-1 - - TRBV5-1
CASSLSGGPDTQYF TGTGCCAGCAGCTTGAGCGGGGGGCCAGATACGCAGTATTTT TRBJ2-3 many TRBD2 TRBV11-1
CASRSTAADYGYTF TGTGCCAGCAGATCCACAGCTGCGGACTATGGCTACACCTTC TRBJ1-2 - - TRBV7-2
CSVEEAGSNYGYTF TGCAGCGTTGAGGAGGCAGGTTCTAACTATGGCTACACCTTC TRBJ1-2 many - TRBV29-1
CASRGTDQYRDQYF TGTGCCAGCCGGGGGACAGACCAATATCGGGACCAGTACTTC TRBJ2-5 many - TRBV5-6
CSARGPTSGSTDTQYF TGCAGTGCTAGAGGCCCGACTAGCGGGAGCACAGATACGCAGTATTTT TRBJ2-3 many TRBD2 TRBV20-1
CASSEGGSKDF TGTGCCAGCAGTGAAGGGGGGTCTAAGGACTTC TRBJ2-7 many - TRBV2
CASSQELNTEAFF TGTGCCAGCAGCCAAGAGTTGAACACTGAAGCTTTCTTT TRBJ1-1 many - TRBV14
CASSLAGGNNQPQHF TGCGCCAGCAGCTTGGCCGGGGGAAACAATCAGCCCCAGCATTTT TRBJ1-5 many - TRBV5-1
CASSVVAGNTEAFF TGTGCCAGCAGCGTAGTTGCTGGGAACACTGAAGCTTTCTTT TRBJ1-1 many - TRBV9
CASGARLGAGELFF TGTGCCAGCGGGGCCCGGCTGGGTGCCGGGGAGCTGTTTTTT TRBJ2-2 many - TRBV12-3/TRBV12-4
CASSLSPDTQYF TGTGCCAGCAGTTTGTCCCCAGATACGCAGTATTTT TRBJ2-3 many - TRBV12-3/TRBV12-4
CSVEVRVSYNEQFF TGCAGCGTTGAAGTGAGGGTTTCCTACAATGAGCAGTTCTTC TRBJ2-1 many - TRBV29-1
CSAHTPGLLGEQYF TGCAGTGCGCATACACCGGGCTTACTGGGAGAGCAGTACTTC TRBJ2-7 many - TRBV20-1
CASSLDGFNEQFF TGCGCCAGCAGCTTGGATGGGTTTAATGAGCAGTTCTTC TRBJ2-1 many - TRBV5-1
CASSVTLAGRGGEQYF TGTGCCAGCAGCGTCACATTAGCGGGGCGGGGGGGAGAGCAGTACTTC TRBJ2-7 medium-sized TRBD2 TRBV7-2
CSAQTGETYNEQFF TGCAGTGCTCAGACAGGGGAAACCTACAATGAGCAGTTCTTC TRBJ2-1 many TRBD1 TRBV20-1
CSVAEPDSNQPQHF TGCAGCGTAGCGGAACCAGATAGCAATCAGCCCCAGCATTTT TRBJ1-5 many - TRBV29-1
CASSLGGDNQPQHF TGTGCCAGCAGCTTGGGGGGGGATAATCAGCCCCAGCATTTT TRBJ1-5 many - TRBV5-6
CSALDRGRYGYTF TGCAGTGCGCTTGACAGGGGACGCTATGGCTACACCTTC TRBJ1-2 medium-sized TRBD1 TRBV20-1